One and the same sample provided the 10 T cell receptor beta chains below, sequenced in a study of blood T cells in healthy people across ages. Through a sample-barcoded 5' primer and a J-beta primer mix, a second PCR was run for roughly 6 to 12 cycles. TCRdb re-called the 5' RACE reads through MiXCR, storing one row per CDR3 protein. The sample has around 1,700,000 distinct CDR3 sequences, 28% seen once. The sequenced sample consisted of blood. These receptors were obtained from a woman aged 30 to 39 in good health.

This clonotype was detected a few times. The rearrangement joins TRBV5-1 to TRBJ2-3; no clear D. This CDR3 has 15 residues. V lost 0 bases and J 4 bases, leaving 12 bases between the germline ends. Germline V gives CDR1 SGHRS, CDR2 YFSETQ. The CDR3 sequence: CASSLAGQTSDTQYF. The DNA for the CDR3 is TGCGCCAGCAGCTTGGCCGGTCAGACCTCAGATACGCAGTATTTT.

Ten or more counts support this clonotype. The chain couples TRBV10-3 to TRBJ2-1; unclear D gene. Between the trimmed V and J ends, which lost 6 bases and 0 bases, there was a span of 15 bases. Germline assignment: CDR1 ENHRY and CDR2 SYGVKD. The CDR3 sequence is 16 residues long. The CDR3 DNA reads TGTGCCATCAGGTCAGCGACGGCGAGCTCCTACAATGAGCAGTTCTTC. It yields the protein CAIRSATASSYNEQFF.

This clonotype was counted at least ten times. The V gene is TRBV7-2, the J gene TRBJ2-7; D is perhaps TRBD2 (6 bases). The CDR3 is 11 amino acids. The V end lost 8 bases, the J end lost 6 bases, and 11 bases lay between the germline ends. Germline CDR1 SGHTA, CDR2 FQGNSA. As DNA, the CDR3 is TGTGCCAGCGGTAGGAGGGGCGAGCAGTACTTC. Protein product: CASGRRGEQYF.

The chain combines TRBV12-3 or TRBV12-4 with TRBJ1-4; the D is unclear. Trimming removed 5 bases at V and 3 bases at J, with 10 bases between. The CDR3 runs to 14 residues. CDR3 sequence: CASSRNSANEKLFF. CDR3 sequence (DNA): TGTGCCAGCAGTCGCAACAGCGCTAATGAAAAACTGTTTTTT.

The V call is TRBV12-3 or TRBV12-4, the J call TRBJ1-4; the D is unclear. The V end was cut by 3 bases, the J end by 5 bases, with 7 bases between. The CDR3 is made up of 13 amino acids. The CDR3 protein is CASSFGENEKLFF. CDR3 nucleotide sequence: TGTGCCAGCAGTTTTGGGGAAAATGAAAAACTGTTTTTT.

V gene TRBV20-1 combines with J gene TRBJ1-4, with D hard to call. From germline, CDR1 is DFQATT and CDR2 SNEGSKA (reference sequence). The CDR3 runs 13 residues. V lost 0 bases to trimming and J lost 4 bases, with 6 bases between them. DNA of the CDR3: TGCAGTGCTAGAGACGGAAATAATGAAAAACTGTTTTTT. This codes for CSARDGNNEKLFF.

In its sample, this clonotype was seen many times. V and J are TRBV20-1 and TRBJ2-7; D remains unclear. CDR1 is DFQATT, CDR2 SNEGSKA, per germline (reference sequence). V was shortened by 4 bases and J by 4 bases, with 17 bases between the two germline ends. The CDR3 has 14 residues. The CDR3 protein is CSATTSTQPYEQYF. The CDR3 DNA reads as TGCAGTGCTACTACCTCGACACAACCATACGAGCAGTACTTC.

This clonotype has more than one count but fewer than ten. The chain links TRBV5-1 to TRBJ2-4; 7 positions match TRBD2. The CDR3 totals 14 residues. Germline V lookup: CDR1 SGHRS, CDR2 YFSETQ. The junction had 5 bases not matched to a gene; V was cut back by 2 bases and J by 6 bases. In nucleotides, the CDR3 is TGCGCCAGCAGCTTAAGCGGGGTCGGAAACATTCAGTACTTC. Residues: CASSLSGVGNIQYF.

This clonotype was observed a single time. The rearrangement uses TRBV7-2 and TRBJ2-1; 8 nucleotides match TRBD2. The germline V gene encodes CDR1 SGHTA and CDR2 FQGNSA. CDR3 length: 18 amino acids. V gave up 5 bases and J gave up 9 bases; unmatched junction bases: 21. CDR3 nucleotides: TGTGCCAGCAGCCGCGGACCGGGCGGGGGGACGCTACTCCGTGAGCAGTTCTTC. Its protein is CASSRGPGGGTLLREQFF.

This sequence joins TRBV7-8 and TRBJ2-7; TRBD2 matches 8 bases. Germline V gene data show CDR1 as SGHVS and CDR2 as FQNEAQ. V trimming: 3 bases; J trimming: 1 base; junction bases outside the gene matches: 11. The CDR3 extends over 17 amino acids. The CDR3 sequence: CASSLFSGTDTSYEQYF. CDR3 nucleotide sequence: TGTGCCAGCAGCTTGTTTAGCGGGACTGATACTTCCTACGAGCAGTACTTC. The variable domain in full, with the rest retrieved from reference TRBV7-8 and TRBJ2-7, is GAGVSQSPRYKVAKRGQDVALRCDPISGHVSLFWYQQALGQGPEFLTYFQNEAQLDKSGLPSDRFFAERPEGSVSTLKIQRTQQEDSAVYLCASSLFSGTDTSYEQYFGPGTRLTVT.